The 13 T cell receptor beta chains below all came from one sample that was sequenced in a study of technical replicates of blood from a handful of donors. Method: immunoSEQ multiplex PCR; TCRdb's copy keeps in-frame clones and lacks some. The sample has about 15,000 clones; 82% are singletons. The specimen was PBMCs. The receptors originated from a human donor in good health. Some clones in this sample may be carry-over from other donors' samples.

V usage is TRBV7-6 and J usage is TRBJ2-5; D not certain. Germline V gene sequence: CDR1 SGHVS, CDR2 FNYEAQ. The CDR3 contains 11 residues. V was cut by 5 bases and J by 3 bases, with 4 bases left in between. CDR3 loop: CASSLKETQYF. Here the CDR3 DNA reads TGTGCCAGCAGCCTAAAAGAGACCCAGTACTTC.

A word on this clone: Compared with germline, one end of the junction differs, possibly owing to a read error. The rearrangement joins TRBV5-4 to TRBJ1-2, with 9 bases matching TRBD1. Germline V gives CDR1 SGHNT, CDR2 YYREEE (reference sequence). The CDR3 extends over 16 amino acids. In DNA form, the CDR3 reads TGTGCCAGCAGCGAAATACGGGACAGGGCTAAGTATGGCTACACCTTC. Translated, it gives CASSEIRDRAKYGYTF.

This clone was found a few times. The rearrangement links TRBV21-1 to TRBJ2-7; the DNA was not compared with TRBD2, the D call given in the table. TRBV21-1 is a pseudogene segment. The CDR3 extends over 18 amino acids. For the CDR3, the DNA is TGTGCCAGCAGCCCCAGGTCCGAGGCTAGCGGGAGGGAGGCCGAGCAGTACTTC. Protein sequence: CASSPRSEASGREAEQYF.

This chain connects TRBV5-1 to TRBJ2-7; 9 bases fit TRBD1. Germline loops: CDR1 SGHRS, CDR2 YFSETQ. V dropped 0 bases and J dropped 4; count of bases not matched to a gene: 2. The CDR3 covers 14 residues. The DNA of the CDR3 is TGCGCCAGCAGCTTGGCGGGACAGGGTTACGAGCAGTACTTC. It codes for CASSLAGQGYEQYF.

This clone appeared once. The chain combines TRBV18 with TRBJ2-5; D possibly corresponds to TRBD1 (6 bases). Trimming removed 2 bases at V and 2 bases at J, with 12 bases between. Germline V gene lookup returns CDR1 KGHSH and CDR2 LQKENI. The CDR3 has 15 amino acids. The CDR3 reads CASSPYTQGQETQYF. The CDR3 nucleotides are TGTGCCAGCTCACCATATACGCAGGGGCAAGAGACCCAGTACTTC.

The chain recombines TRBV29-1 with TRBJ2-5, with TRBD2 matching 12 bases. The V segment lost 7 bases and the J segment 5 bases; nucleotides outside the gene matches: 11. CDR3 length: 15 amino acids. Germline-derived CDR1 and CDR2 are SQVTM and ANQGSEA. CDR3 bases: TGCAGCGGCCTTGGGCTAGCGGGAGGGAAGGAGACCCAGTACTTC. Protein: CSGLGLAGGKETQYF.

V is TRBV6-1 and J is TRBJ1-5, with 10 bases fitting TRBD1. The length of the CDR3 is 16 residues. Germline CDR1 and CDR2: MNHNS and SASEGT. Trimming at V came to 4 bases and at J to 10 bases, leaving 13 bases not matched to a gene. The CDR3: CASSAPGQGSSRPQHF. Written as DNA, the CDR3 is TGTGCCAGCAGTGCTCCGGGACAGGGGTCTTCGCGACCCCAGCATTTT.

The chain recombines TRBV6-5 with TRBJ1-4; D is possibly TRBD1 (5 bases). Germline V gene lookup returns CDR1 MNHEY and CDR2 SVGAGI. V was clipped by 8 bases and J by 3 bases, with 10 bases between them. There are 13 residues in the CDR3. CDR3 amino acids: CASRRGANEKLFF. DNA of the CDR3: TGTGCCAGCCGTAGGGGCGCTAATGAAAAACTGTTTTTT.

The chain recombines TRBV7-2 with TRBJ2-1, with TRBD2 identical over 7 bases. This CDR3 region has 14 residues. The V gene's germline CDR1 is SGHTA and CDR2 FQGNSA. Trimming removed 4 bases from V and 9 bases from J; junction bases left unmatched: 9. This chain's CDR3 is CASSSPSGVGEQFF. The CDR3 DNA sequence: TGTGCCAGCAGCTCCCCAAGCGGGGTCGGTGAGCAGTTCTTC.

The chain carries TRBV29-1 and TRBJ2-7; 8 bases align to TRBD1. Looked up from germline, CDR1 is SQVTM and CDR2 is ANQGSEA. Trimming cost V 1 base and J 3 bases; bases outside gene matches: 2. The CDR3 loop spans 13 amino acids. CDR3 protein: CSVEGQGRYEQYF. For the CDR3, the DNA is TGCAGCGTTGAAGGACAGGGGCGCTACGAGCAGTACTTC.

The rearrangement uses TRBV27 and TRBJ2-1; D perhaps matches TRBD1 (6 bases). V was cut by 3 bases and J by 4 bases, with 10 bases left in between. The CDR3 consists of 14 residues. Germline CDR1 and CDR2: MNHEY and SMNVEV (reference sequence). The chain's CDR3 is CASSFPGEYNEQFF. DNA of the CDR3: TGTGCCAGCAGTTTCCCAGGGGAGTACAATGAGCAGTTCTTC.

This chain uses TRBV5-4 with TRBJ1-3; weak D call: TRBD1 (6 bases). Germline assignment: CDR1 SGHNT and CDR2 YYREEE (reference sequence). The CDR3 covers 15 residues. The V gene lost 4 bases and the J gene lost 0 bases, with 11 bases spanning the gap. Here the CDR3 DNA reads TGTGCCAGCAGCGCGAGGGGGGGCTCTGGAAACACCATATATTTT. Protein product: CASSARGGSGNTIYF.

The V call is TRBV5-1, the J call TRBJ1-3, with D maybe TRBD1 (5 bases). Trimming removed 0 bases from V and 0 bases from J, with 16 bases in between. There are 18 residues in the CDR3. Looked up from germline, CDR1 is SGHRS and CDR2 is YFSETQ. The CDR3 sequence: CASSLDGPQGPSGNTIYF. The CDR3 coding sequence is TGCGCCAGCAGCTTGGACGGTCCGCAGGGCCCCTCTGGAAACACCATATATTTT.